These T cell receptor beta chains were read from a single sample in a study of PD-L1 blockade in urothelial cancer. Some clones are missing from TCRdb's copy, which holds only in-frame ones; the method was immunoSEQ multiplex PCR. The data hold roughly 87,000 clones, with roughly 87% observed a single time. The sample in question was PBMCs, obtained around atezolizumab (anti-PD-L1) treatment. These receptors all stem from an older woman with urothelial cancer. The CDR3 runs from the conserved cysteine through the conserved F or W. D genes are given only for firm matches. Size is omitted from some rows. Given values are once, few, many or a class for expanded clones.

abundance,j_gene,d_gene,v_gene,CDR3nt,CDR3aa
-,TRBJ1-2,TRBD1,TRBV29-1,TGCAGCGTTGCAGGGGGCTATGGCTACACCTTC,CSVAGGYGYTF
-,TRBJ2-7,-,TRBV10-1,TGCGCCAGCAGTGAGTCGGGGAGAGGCGGGGAGCAGTACTTC,CASSESGRGGEQYF
-,TRBJ2-6,-,TRBV7-2,TGTGCCAGCAGCCTCGGGACATCCTCTGGGGCCAACGTCCTGACTTTC,CASSLGTSSGANVLTF
-,TRBJ2-7,TRBD2,TRBV5-1,TGCGCCAGCAGCTTGAGTAATAGCGGGAGGGCCGGGGACGAGCAGTACTTC,CASSLSNSGRAGDEQYF
-,TRBJ2-2,-,TRBV10-3,TGTGCCATCAGTGAGTCAGGGACACCGAACACCGGGGAGCTGTTTTTT,CAISESGTPNTGELFF
-,TRBJ2-3,-,TRBV12-5,TGTGCTAGTGGTTCTCAGATCTCGGGAACGCTAGATACGCAGTATTTT,CASGSQISGTLDTQYF
-,TRBJ2-7,TRBD1,TRBV5-1,TGCGCCAGCAGAAATACAGGGGGCTACGAGCAGTACTTC,CASRNTGGYEQYF
-,TRBJ2-3,TRBD2,TRBV11-2,TGTGCCAGCAGCTTAGAGCTAGCGGGAGGCACAGATACGCAGTATTTT,CASSLELAGGTDTQYF
-,TRBJ2-1,TRBD1,TRBV19,TGTGCCAGTAGCAACAGGGGGCGGGATGAGCAGTTCTTC,CASSNRGRDEQFF
-,TRBJ2-3,TRBD2,TRBV15,TGTGCCACCAGCAGGGTTGCGGGGGGGATGACAGATACGCAGTATTTT,CATSRVAGGMTDTQYF
-,TRBJ2-6,TRBD1,TRBV14,TGTGCCAGCAGCAACCGCCCGACAGGGTCTGGGGCCAACGTCCTGACTTTC,CASSNRPTGSGANVLTF
-,TRBJ2-7,-,TRBV21-1,TGTGCCAGCAGCACCCGGGACAGGGGGCAGAACGAGCAGTACTTC,CASSTRDRGQNEQYF
few,TRBJ2-3,TRBD2,TRBV19,TGTGCCAGTAGACCTCCGGTGGTGCGGGAGGGCCCGGATACGCAGTATTTT,CASRPPVVREGPDTQYF
-,TRBJ1-1,-,TRBV4-2,TGTGCCAGCAGCCAAGATGGGGCTAACACTGAAGCTTTCTTT,CASSQDGANTEAFF
-,TRBJ1-2,-,TRBV6-6,TGTGCCAGCAGGGGTTCGCGGATCGAGGGCTACACCTTC,CASRGSRIEGYTF
-,TRBJ1-2,-,TRBV5-6,TGTGCCAGCAGCTTGGGGGGGGGTTCTAACTATGGCTACACCTTC,CASSLGGGSNYGYTF
-,TRBJ2-3,-,TRBV10-1,TGCGCCAGCAAAACCCGGGCTAGCGGCACAGATACGCAGTATTTT,CASKTRASGTDTQYF
once,TRBJ2-2,-,TRBV2,TGTGCCAGCAGTGAACCGGGACTGATCTTTAACACCGGGGAGCTGTTTTTT,CASSEPGLIFNTGELFF
-,TRBJ2-3,-,TRBV4-1,TGCGCCAGCAGCCAAGAACGCGGACTGTACACAGATACGCAGTATTTT,CASSQERGLYTDTQYF
-,TRBJ2-1,TRBD2,TRBV5-1,TGCGCCAGCAGCCTTAGCGGGGTCTCCTACAATGAGCAGTTCTTC,CASSLSGVSYNEQFF
-,TRBJ2-7,TRBD2,TRBV2,TGTGCCAGCAGTGAAGAGGCGAGGACTAGCGGGTCGAGCTCCTACGAGCAGTACTTC,CASSEEARTSGSSSYEQYF
-,TRBJ2-3,-,TRBV11-2,TGTGCCAGCAGCTTAGTCGCGGATACGCAGTATTTT,CASSLVADTQYF
-,TRBJ2-7,TRBD1,TRBV13,TGTGCCAGCAGCGGTAGAGGGACAGGGGGCCGGACCTACGAGCAGTACTTC,CASSGRGTGGRTYEQYF
-,TRBJ2-3,-,TRBV9,TGTGCCAGCAGCGCCCAGGGGGGCGGAGGGACAGATACGCAGTATTTT,CASSAQGGGGTDTQYF
-,TRBJ1-3,-,TRBV7-9,TGTGCCAGCAGCGCCCCCGGGACACTCGGAAACACCATATATTTT,CASSAPGTLGNTIYF
-,TRBJ2-7,TRBD2,TRBV27,TGTGCCAGCAGTTTACTAGCGGGAATTCCAGGCTACGAGCAGTACTTC,CASSLLAGIPGYEQYF
-,TRBJ2-5,-,TRBV15,TGTGCCACCAGCAGAGATAAATCAGGGATGGCGGAGACCCAGTACTTC,CATSRDKSGMAETQYF
-,TRBJ2-1,-,TRBV18,TGTGCCAGCTCACCACAGCCGGGAAATGAGCAGTTCTTC,CASSPQPGNEQFF
-,TRBJ1-5,-,TRBV5-8,TGTGCCAGCAGCTTGGGGCAGTCTAGCAATCAGCCCCAGCATTTT,CASSLGQSSNQPQHF
once,TRBJ2-3,-,TRBV7-2,TGTGCCAGCAGCTTACTGGGGGGGCCGTCAGATACGCAGTATTTT,CASSLLGGPSDTQYF
once,TRBJ2-2,TRBD2,TRBV9,TGTGCCAGCAGCTCGTCCGGGACTAGCGACGGGGAGCTGTTTTTT,CASSSSGTSDGELFF
-,TRBJ2-3,TRBD1,TRBV19,TGTGCCAGTAGTATGATAACAGGGGGCACAGATACGCAGTATTTT,CASSMITGGTDTQYF
-,TRBJ1-5,-,TRBV19,TGTGCCAGTAGTATAATCCCGTTTACAGGGACTCAGCCCCAGCATTTT,CASSIIPFTGTQPQHF
-,TRBJ1-6,TRBD1,TRBV11-2,TGTGCCAGCAGCTTACAGGGGGCTAATTCACCCCTCCACTTT,CASSLQGANSPLHF
-,TRBJ2-1,TRBD2,TRBV7-9,TGTGCCAGCAGCTTAGCACTAGCGGGAGTCTATGAGCAGTTCTTC,CASSLALAGVYEQFF
-,TRBJ2-1,TRBD2,TRBV10-1,TGCGCCAGCAGCACCGGGACTAGCGGCTACAATGAGCAGTTCTTC,CASSTGTSGYNEQFF
-,TRBJ1-5,-,TRBV19,TGTGCCAGTAGTATAGGCGCCAGGCCCGCGCCCCAGCATTTT,CASSIGARPAPQHF
-,TRBJ2-7,TRBD1,TRBV10-3,TGTGCCATCAGTGAGCCTAGGACAGGGGGTTATCATGGGGAGCAGTACTTC,CAISEPRTGGYHGEQYF
-,TRBJ1-1,-,TRBV5-1,TGCGCCAGCAGCTTGATCCAGGCGAACACTGAAGCTTTCTTT,CASSLIQANTEAFF
-,TRBJ1-4,-,TRBV27,TGTGCCAGCAGTTCCAACAGGCATAATGAAAAACTGTTTTTT,CASSSNRHNEKLFF
-,TRBJ1-2,-,TRBV2,TGTGCCAGCACCATAGTCGGGACACCAGTTGGTGGCTACACCTTC,CASTIVGTPVGGYTF
few,TRBJ2-1,-,TRBV28,TGTGCCAGCAGTTTCTCGGCAGGTTTAGGCTCCTACAATGAGCAGTTCTTC,CASSFSAGLGSYNEQFF
-,TRBJ1-6,TRBD1,TRBV29-1,TGCAGCGTTGGCTCAGGGGGCAATTCACCCCTCCACTTT,CSVGSGGNSPLHF
once,TRBJ2-1,TRBD2,TRBV5-4,TGTGCCAGCAGCTTGGGAGGACTAGCGGGAGTTTACAATGAGCAGTTCTTC,CASSLGGLAGVYNEQFF
-,TRBJ1-3,TRBD1,TRBV13,TGTGCCAGCAGTCAGGACAGGGCGGCTGGAAACACCATATATTTT,CASSQDRAAGNTIYF